The rows below give T cell receptor beta chains drawn from one sample of a study of cytomegalovirus exposure and HLA in healthy donors. Generated by immunoSEQ multiplex PCR, the TCRdb table keeps only in-frame clones and is missing some. The sample's table shows some 71,000 clones. Specimen: PBMCs. All receptors derive from a woman in her twenties or thirties in good health and CMV-seronegative. The CDR3 runs from the conserved cysteine through the conserved F or W. A D gene is named only where the DNA matches it firmly.

>TRBJ2-6|.|TRBV18
CASSLSGSGANVLTF
TGTGCCAGCTCCCTCTCGGGCTCTGGGGCCAACGTCCTGACTTTC
>TRBJ2-7|.|TRBV28
CASSLFKDSSEQYF
TGTGCCAGCAGTTTATTTAAGGACAGTTCCGAGCAGTACTTC
>TRBJ1-6|.|TRBV4-3
CASSQDHAGAPSPLHF
TGCGCCAGCAGCCAAGATCATGCGGGGGCGCCTTCACCCCTCCACTTT
>TRBJ2-1|TRBD2|TRBV10-3
CAISVGGSSYNEQFF
TGTGCCATCAGTGTGGGCGGGAGCTCCTACAATGAGCAGTTCTTC
>TRBJ2-3|.|TRBV29-1
CSVDRDSTDTQYF
TGCAGCGTTGACAGGGATAGCACAGATACGCAGTATTTT
>TRBJ2-7|.|TRBV5-1
CASRITGVGEQYF
TGCGCCAGCCGAATTACCGGGGTGGGCGAGCAGTACTTC
>TRBJ1-6|.|TRBV23-1
CASSQTEWAFYNSPLHF
TGCGCCAGCAGTCAAACGGAATGGGCTTTCTATAATTCACCCCTCCACTTT
>TRBJ2-7|.|TRBV7-2
CASSLPPNREQYF
TGTGCCAGCAGCCTCCCCCCGAACAGAGAGCAGTACTTC
>TRBJ1-1|.|TRBV4-1
CASSQTWTGGEAEAFF
TGCGCCAGCAGCCAAACTTGGACCGGGGGAGAGGCTGAAGCTTTCTTT
>TRBJ1-5|.|TRBV7-9
CASSPSYGQTDQPQHF
TGTGCCAGCAGCCCCTCGTATGGACAGACGGATCAGCCCCAGCATTTT
>TRBJ2-5|TRBD2|TRBV5-4
CASTLGGGPLSQETQYF
TGTGCCAGCACCCTTGGGGGGGGACCGCTTAGCCAAGAGACCCAGTACTTC
>TRBJ2-7|TRBD1|TRBV5-1
CASSPGQGVVEQYF
TGCGCCAGCAGCCCTGGCCAGGGGGTGGTTGAGCAGTACTTC
>TRBJ2-7|TRBD2|TRBV6-5
CASTVGREGGNEQYF
TGTGCCAGCACGGTAGGGCGGGAGGGTGGGAACGAGCAGTACTTC
>TRBJ2-7|TRBD1|TRBV28
CASSFRGQGNEQYF
TGTGCCAGCAGTTTCAGGGGACAGGGAAACGAGCAGTACTTC
>TRBJ2-1|TRBD2|TRBV30
CASRGRLAGPRFF
TGTGCCTCCCGAGGGAGACTAGCGGGACCCAGGTTCTTC
>TRBJ1-5|TRBD1|TRBV6-1
CASKGTENQPQHF
TGTGCCAGCAAAGGGACAGAAAATCAGCCCCAGCATTTT
>TRBJ2-7|.|TRBV2
CASSGRGDLYEQYF
TGTGCCAGCAGTGGGAGGGGAGATCTCTACGAGCAGTACTTC
>TRBJ2-7|.|TRBV27
CASSLRRELTGSYEQYF
TGTGCCAGCAGTTTGAGGCGGGAGTTGACAGGCTCCTACGAGCAGTACTTC
>TRBJ1-5|.|TRBV9
CASSVGTGYQPQHF
TGTGCCAGCAGCGTAGGCACAGGGTATCAGCCCCAGCATTTT
>TRBJ1-1|TRBD1|TRBV5-1
CASSVYQGGGTEAFF
TGCGCCAGCAGCGTTTATCAGGGGGGCGGCACTGAAGCTTTCTTT
>TRBJ1-4|.|TRBV6-6
CASSYSRAQGREKLFF
TGTGCCAGCAGTTACTCGAGAGCGCAGGGCCGGGAAAAACTGTTTTTT
>TRBJ1-6|TRBD1|TRBV4-3
CASSQVPGQGYSPLHF
TGCGCCAGCAGCCAAGTTCCAGGACAGGGGTATTCACCCCTCCACTTT
>TRBJ1-2|.|TRBV30
CAWSSGNYGYTF
TGTGCCTGGAGTTCCGGGAACTATGGCTACACCTTC
>TRBJ1-5|.|TRBV6-1
CASSEDRARQPQHF
TGTGCCAGCAGTGAAGACAGGGCGCGTCAGCCCCAGCATTTT
>TRBJ1-2|.|TRBV7-8
CASSPDSNYGYTF
TGTGCCAGCAGCCCAGACAGTAACTATGGCTACACCTTC
>TRBJ1-1|TRBD1|TRBV9
CASSFRGTTEAFF
TGTGCCAGCAGCTTCAGGGGGACGACTGAAGCTTTCTTT
>TRBJ2-7|TRBD1|TRBV27
CASKKGQSYEQYF
TGTGCCAGCAAGAAGGGACAGAGCTACGAGCAGTACTTC
>TRBJ2-5|.|TRBV30
CAWSRGAETQYF
TGTGCCTGGAGTAGGGGCGCAGAGACCCAGTACTTC
>TRBJ2-1|.|TRBV27
CASSLSGIYNEQFF
TGTGCCAGCAGTTTGTCGGGGATATACAATGAGCAGTTCTTC
>TRBJ1-5|.|TRBV30
CACLTQGPGQPQHF
TGTGCCTGTCTTACTCAGGGGCCAGGTCAGCCCCAGCATTTT
>TRBJ2-5|.|TRBV28
CASSPRLGGRETQYF
TGTGCCAGCAGCCCTCGCCTCGGGGGGCGAGAGACCCAGTACTTC
>TRBJ2-5|TRBD1|TRBV7-2
CASSHPGQGGQRETQYF
TGTGCCAGCAGCCATCCGGGACAGGGGGGTCAGCGGGAGACCCAGTACTTC
>TRBJ1-2|.|TRBV13
CASSPNRRHYGYTF
TGTGCCAGCAGCCCGAACAGGAGACACTATGGCTACACCTTC
>TRBJ2-1|.|TRBV5-6
CASSWGMTSYNEQFF
TGTGCCAGCAGCTGGGGCATGACTAGCTACAATGAGCAGTTCTTC
>TRBJ1-1|.|TRBV27
CASSLSPDLNTEAFF
TGTGCCAGCAGTTTATCACCAGATCTCAACACTGAAGCTTTCTTT
>TRBJ1-1|.|TRBV9
CASSPSNRALEAFF
TGTGCCAGCAGCCCGAGCAACAGGGCGCTCGAAGCTTTCTTT
>TRBJ2-3|.|TRBV6-6
CASSQFGGGNADTQYF
TGTGCCAGCAGCCAATTTGGCGGAGGAAATGCAGATACGCAGTATTTT
>TRBJ2-7|.|TRBV14
CASSHVGGPYEQYF
TGTGCCAGCAGCCACGTGGGGGGGCCCTACGAGCAGTACTTC
>TRBJ1-1|.|TRBV19
CASSILGLGGNTEAFF
TGTGCCAGTAGTATCCTAGGGCTTGGAGGGAACACTGAAGCTTTCTTT
>TRBJ1-1|TRBD1|TRBV6-5
CASSSQGAGTEAFF
TGTGCCAGCAGCTCACAGGGGGCGGGCACTGAAGCTTTCTTT
>TRBJ2-3|TRBD1|TRBV5-1
CASSPGTGSGTDTQYF
TGCGCCAGCAGCCCGGGGACAGGGTCGGGCACAGATACGCAGTATTTT